A single sample is the source of the 21 T cell receptor beta chains below, sequenced in a study of CD8 T cells in ankylosing spondylitis. MiXCR, run by TCRdb on the 5' RACE reads, gives a single entry per CDR3 protein. The sample carries fewer than 550,000 distinct CDR3 sequences, approximately 5% recorded once. The antigens these receptors bind are not known. Study observations and caveats: Characteristic of ankylosing spondylitis blood, it appeared, was a TCR beta motif comprising roughly eight highly homologous variants.

The specimen was blood, either unsorted or a sorted T cell fraction (not recorded which). Source of these receptors: a male donor with ankylosing spondylitis.

V and J are TRBV6-6 and TRBJ2-1, with unresolved D. Germline lookup yields CDR1 MNHNY and CDR2 SVGAGI (reference sequence). The V end was cut by 6 bases, the J end by 6 bases, with 9 bases between. The CDR3 has 12 amino acids. The CDR3 DNA sequence: TGTGCCAGCAGGCCCGGTGGCAATGAGCAGTTCTTC. Protein: CASRPGGNEQFF.

This clonotype was seen many times. The chain is built from TRBV29-1 and TRBJ1-2, with 7 bases aligning to TRBD1. Germline V gene data show CDR1 as SQVTM and CDR2 as ANQGSEA. CDR3 length: 12 residues. V trimming: 4 bases; J trimming: 3 bases; junction bases outside the gene matches: 2. The CDR3 spells CSVGRGDYGYTF. CDR3 bases: TGCAGCGTTGGCAGGGGGGACTATGGCTACACCTTC.

In its sample, this clonotype was seen many times. The chain couples TRBV7-6 to TRBJ2-7; D possibly corresponds to TRBD2 (5 bases). V was trimmed by 0 bases and J by 5 bases, leaving 11 bases between them. The length of the CDR3 is 14 residues. The germline CDR1 and CDR2 sequences are SGHVS and FNYEAQ. The CDR3 nucleotides are TGTGCCAGCAGCTTAGCGAACGGGGAACACGAGCAGTACTTC. This sequence encodes CASSLANGEHEQYF.

V and J are TRBV3-1 and TRBJ2-5, with D perhaps TRBD1 or TRBD2 (6 bases each). CDR1 is LGHDT and CDR2 is YNNKEL in the germline V gene (reference sequence). The V end was cut by 3 bases, the J end by 0 bases, with 11 bases between. The length of the CDR3 is 15 residues. The CDR3 is CASSHGGDNQETQYF. The CDR3 nucleotides read TGTGCCAGCAGCCACGGCGGGGACAACCAAGAGACCCAGTACTTC.

The rearrangement joins TRBV10-3 to TRBJ2-3, with unresolved D. The CDR3 extends over 14 amino acids. Germline CDR1 reads ENHRY; CDR2 reads SYGVKD. V dropped 0 bases and J dropped 2 bases, with 6 bases sitting between them. The CDR3 spells CAISESYTTDTQYF. As DNA, the CDR3 is TGTGCCATCAGTGAGTCGTACACCACAGATACGCAGTATTTT.

This clonotype was detected ten times or more. This chain's CDR3 is CASTSPWEFWGRGSPLHF. The CDR3 nucleotides read TGTGCCAGCACCTCCCCTTGGGAGTTCTGGGGGCGCGGTTCACCCCTCCACTTT. V is TRBV11-2 and J is TRBJ1-6; TRBD1 might be the D (6 bases). Trimming stripped 7 bases from V and 9 bases from J, with 28 bases between. Germline CDR1 SGHAT, CDR2 FQNNGV. CDR3 length: 18 amino acids. Supplemented by reference TRBV11-2 and TRBJ1-6, the full variable domain reads EAGVAQSPRYKIIEKRQSVAFWCNPISGHATLYWYQQILGQGPKLLIQFQNNGVVDDSQLPKDRFSAERLKGVDSTLKIQPAKLEDSAVYLCASTSPWEFWGRGSPLHFGNGTRLTVT.

This clonotype was picked up many times. CDR3 DNA sequence: TGTGCCAGCAGCCCCCCCTACTCAGATACGCAGTATTTT. Protein product: CASSPPYSDTQYF. The V gene is TRBV4-2, the J gene TRBJ2-3; no clear D. The CDR3 length is 13 residues. V lost 4 bases, J lost 4 bases, and 9 bases lay in between. Germline values: CDR1 LGHNA, CDR2 YNFKEQ.

The table lists this clonotype with many counts. J is TRBJ2-1 and V is TRBV10-3, with 8 bases fitting TRBD2. Germline V gene lookup returns CDR1 ENHRY and CDR2 SYGVKD. J gave up 7 bases and V 10 bases, and 15 bases lay outside the gene matches. CDR3 length equals 15 residues. The CDR3, as DNA: TGTGCCACTCAGTTCCCGACGACTAGCGCTAATGAGCAGTTCTTC. As protein: CATQFPTTSANEQFF.

This clonotype has only a few counts. V gene TRBV24-1 combines with J gene TRBJ2-3; tentatively, D is TRBD1 (7 bases). V dropped 5 bases and J dropped 2 bases, with 19 bases sitting between them. The CDR3 is 17 amino acids. Per germline, CDR1 KGHDR and CDR2 SFDVKD. CDR3 sequence: CATSAFSAGTDTDTQYF. The CDR3 nucleotides are TGTGCCACCAGTGCCTTTTCGGCGGGGACAGACACAGATACGCAGTATTTT.

At least ten counts were recorded for this clonotype. The chain carries TRBV28 and TRBJ2-5, with D perhaps matching TRBD1 (6 bases). CDR1 and CDR2 (germline): MDHEN, SYDVKM. The CDR3 contains 15 residues. V was pared by 5 bases and J by 3 bases, with 16 bases between. The CDR3 sequence: CASSPKGEWEETQYF. The CDR3 DNA follows: TGTGCCAGCAGTCCGAAGGGGGAATGGGAAGAGACCCAGTACTTC.

The rearrangement uses TRBV7-8 and TRBJ2-5; TRBD2 is a possible D gene (6 bases). With 5 bases removed from V and 4 bases from J, the gap between germline ends came to 20 bases. There are 16 residues in the CDR3. The germline CDR1 and CDR2 sequences are SGHVS and FQNEAQ. CDR3 coding DNA: TGTGCCAGCAGCCCCACTCGGGCAGCGGGTGGAGAGACCCAGTACTTC. It is translated as CASSPTRAAGGETQYF.

This clonotype was found many times. The chain joins TRBV24-1 to TRBJ2-2; TRBD1 matches at 8 bases. The CDR3 totals 17 residues. Trimming cost V 0 bases and J 7 bases; bases outside gene matches: 9. Germline assignment: CDR1 KGHDR and CDR2 SFDVKD. The CDR3 region is CATSDLRTGSVFGELFF. The DNA of the CDR3 is TGTGCCACCAGTGATTTGAGGACAGGGTCGGTTTTCGGGGAGCTGTTTTTT.

This clonotype was counted many times. The chain joins TRBV27 to TRBJ2-2; TRBD2 matches 14 bases. From germline, CDR1 is MNHEY and CDR2 SMNVEV (reference sequence). This CDR3 region has 18 residues. The V segment lost 3 bases and the J segment 4 bases; nucleotides outside the gene matches: 7. The CDR3 reads CASSLPGLAGEGTGELFF. The DNA for the CDR3 is TGTGCCAGCAGTTTGCCGGGACTAGCGGGGGAAGGCACCGGGGAGCTGTTTTTT.

Comments on this clonotype: A clone one base away is much larger, so this may be a read error. The chain links TRBV7-2 to TRBJ2-1, with a weak D call TRBD1 (5 bases). From germline, CDR1 is SGHTA and CDR2 FQGNSA. V gave up 3 bases and J gave up 6 bases, with 15 bases separating them. The CDR3 covers 15 residues. The CDR3 bases are TGTGCCAGCAGCTTGGGGCAGCTACCCTTCAATGAGCAGTTCTTC. Its protein product is CASSLGQLPFNEQFF.

Ten or more counts support this clonotype. The chain is built from TRBV20-1 and TRBJ1-1; D is possibly TRBD1 (5 bases). V gave up 1 base and J gave up 0 bases, with 12 bases separating them. Germline lookup yields CDR1 DFQATT and CDR2 SNEGSKA (reference sequence). The CDR3 totals 15 residues. As DNA, the CDR3 is TGCAGTGCTAGAGGTTGGGGGGGGATGAACACTGAAGCTTTCTTT. Its translation is CSARGWGGMNTEAFF.

This clonotype was detected ten times or more. The genes are TRBV10-3 and TRBJ2-7, with 7 bases that match TRBD1. This CDR3 contains 14 residues. After removal of 8 bases from V and 5 bases from J, the junction contained 12 bases not matched to a gene. Germline V gene lookup returns CDR1 ENHRY and CDR2 SYGVKD. This CDR3 reads CAIGQTGTPDEQYF. The CDR3 DNA reads as TGTGCCATCGGCCAGACAGGGACCCCTGACGAGCAGTACTTC.

This clonotype has a count of ten or more. The chain is built from TRBV6-5 and TRBJ1-5; 10 bases align to TRBD1. This CDR3 is 17 amino acids long. V shed 10 bases, J shed 6 bases, and the junction held 18 bases outside the gene matches. Germline V lookup: CDR1 MNHEY, CDR2 SVGAGI. This chain's CDR3 is CATQLHSGTGDPQPQHF. The CDR3 coding sequence is TGTGCCACCCAGTTACATTCCGGGACAGGGGACCCTCAGCCCCAGCATTTT.

This clonotype was counted ten times or more. The chain combines TRBV3-1 with TRBJ1-6; D remains ambiguous. Germline CDR1 reads LGHDT; CDR2 reads YNNKEL (reference sequence). Trimming cost V 1 base and J 2 bases, with 15 bases left between them. This CDR3 is built from 18 residues. CDR3 residues: CASSQALMAEAYNSPLHF. The CDR3 coding sequence is TGTGCCAGCAGCCAAGCCCTTATGGCCGAAGCCTATAATTCACCCCTCCACTTT.

This clonotype showed up many times. The chain is built from TRBV7-2 and TRBJ1-1; 8 nucleotides line up with TRBD1. CDR3 length: 13 residues. Trimming removed 3 bases from V and 10 bases from J; junction bases left unmatched: 7. Germline V gene data show CDR1 as SGHTA and CDR2 as FQGNSA. The CDR3 DNA reads as TGTGCCAGCAGCTTCAAGGACAGGGTGGGAGCTTTCTTT. Amino acids: CASSFKDRVGAFF.

This clonotype has a count of ten or more. The gene calls are TRBV20-1 and TRBJ1-4; D gene uncertain. The CDR3 extends over 13 amino acids. The ends were cut back, 0 bases at V and 7 bases at J, with 9 bases in the middle. The germline CDR1 and CDR2 sequences are DFQATT and SNEGSKA (reference sequence). The DNA for the CDR3 is TGCAGTGCTAGAGACCCCCAGCGTGAAAAACTGTTTTTT. Translation: CSARDPQREKLFF.

This clonotype was seen repeatedly, ten times or more. The J gene is TRBJ2-1, the V gene TRBV20-1; 11 bases align to TRBD2. The CDR3 consists of 16 residues. Germline lookup yields CDR1 DFQATT and CDR2 SNEGSKA (reference sequence). V dropped 0 bases and J dropped 2; count of bases not matched to a gene: 3. The CDR3 nucleotides read TGCAGTGCTAGAGATACGGGACTAGCGGCCTACAATGAGCAGTTCTTC. Its protein is CSARDTGLAAYNEQFF.